Sequencing of this T cell receptor (beta chain) was carried out in a study of early T cells in non-severe SARS-CoV-2 infection. The CDR3 contains 13 residues. Trimming took 7 bases from V and 2 from J, leaving 12 bases between them. Germline V gene sequence: CDR1 SGHTA, CDR2 FQGNSA. Tagging with unique molecular identifiers was applied to individual cDNA molecules. TCRdb called the 5' RACE reads again in MiXCR, with one record for every CDR3 protein. The sample lists approximately 76,000 distinct CDR3 sequences, roughly an eighth occurring once. V usage is TRBV7-2 and J usage is TRBJ2-7; D is possibly TRBD1 or TRBD2 (7 bases each). Sequencing input: whole blood. The origin of this receptor is an adult who was a healthcare worker with PCR-confirmed SARS-CoV-2 infection or an uninfected control (not recorded which). The CDR3 nucleotides read TGTGCCAGCATCAGGGGGGGAACCTACGAGCAGTACTTC. As protein: CASIRGGTYEQYF.